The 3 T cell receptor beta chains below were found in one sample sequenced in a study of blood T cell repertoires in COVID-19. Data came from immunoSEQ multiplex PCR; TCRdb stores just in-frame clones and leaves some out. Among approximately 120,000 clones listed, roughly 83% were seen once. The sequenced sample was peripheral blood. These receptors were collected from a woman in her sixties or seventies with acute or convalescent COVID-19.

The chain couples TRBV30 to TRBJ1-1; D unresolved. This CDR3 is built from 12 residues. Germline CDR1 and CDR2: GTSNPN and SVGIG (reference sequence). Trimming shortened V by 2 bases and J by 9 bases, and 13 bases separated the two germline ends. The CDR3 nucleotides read TGTGCCTGGAGTTCCCCCTACCTCAAAGCTTTCTTT. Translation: CAWSSPYLKAFF.

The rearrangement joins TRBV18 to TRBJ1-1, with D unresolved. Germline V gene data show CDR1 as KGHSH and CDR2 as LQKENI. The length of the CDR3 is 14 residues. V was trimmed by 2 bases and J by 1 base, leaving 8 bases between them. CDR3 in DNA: TGTGCCAGCTCACCAACGGCGGCGAACACTGAAGCTTTCTTT. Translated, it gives CASSPTAANTEAFF.

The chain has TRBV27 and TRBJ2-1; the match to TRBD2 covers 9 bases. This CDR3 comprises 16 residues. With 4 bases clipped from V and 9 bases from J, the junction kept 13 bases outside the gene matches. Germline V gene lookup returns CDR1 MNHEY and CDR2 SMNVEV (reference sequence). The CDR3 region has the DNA TGTGCCAGCAGTTCTCATAAGCGGGGGGTGTTGGGTGAGCAGTTCTTC. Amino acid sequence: CASSSHKRGVLGEQFF.